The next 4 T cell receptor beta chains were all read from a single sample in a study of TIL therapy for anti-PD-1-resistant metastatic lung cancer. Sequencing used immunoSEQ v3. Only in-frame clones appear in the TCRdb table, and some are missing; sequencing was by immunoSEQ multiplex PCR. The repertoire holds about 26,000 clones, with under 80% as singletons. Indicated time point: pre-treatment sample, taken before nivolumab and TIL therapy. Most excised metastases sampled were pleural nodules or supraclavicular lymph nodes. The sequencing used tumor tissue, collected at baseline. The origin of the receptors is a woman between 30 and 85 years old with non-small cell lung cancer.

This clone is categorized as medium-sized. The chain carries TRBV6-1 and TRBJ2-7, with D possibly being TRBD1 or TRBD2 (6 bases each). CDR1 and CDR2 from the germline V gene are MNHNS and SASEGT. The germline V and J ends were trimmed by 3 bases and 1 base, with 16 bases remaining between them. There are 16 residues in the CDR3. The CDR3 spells CASSDLGGQASYEQYF. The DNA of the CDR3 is TGTGCCAGCAGTGATCTCGGGGGCCAGGCGTCCTACGAGCAGTACTTC.

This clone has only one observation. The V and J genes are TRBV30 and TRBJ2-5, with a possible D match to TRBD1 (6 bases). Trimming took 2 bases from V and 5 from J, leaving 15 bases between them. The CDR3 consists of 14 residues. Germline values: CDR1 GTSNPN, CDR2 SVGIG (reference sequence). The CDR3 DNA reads TGTGCCTGGAGTCATGGGGGCGCGAGGGAGACCCAGTACTTC. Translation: CAWSHGGARETQYF.

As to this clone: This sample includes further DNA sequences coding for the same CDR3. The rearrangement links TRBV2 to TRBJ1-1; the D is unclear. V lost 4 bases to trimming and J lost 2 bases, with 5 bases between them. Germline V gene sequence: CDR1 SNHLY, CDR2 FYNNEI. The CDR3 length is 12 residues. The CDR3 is CASSVGNTEAFF. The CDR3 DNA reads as TGTGCCAGCAGTGTAGGAAACACTGAAGCTTTCTTT.

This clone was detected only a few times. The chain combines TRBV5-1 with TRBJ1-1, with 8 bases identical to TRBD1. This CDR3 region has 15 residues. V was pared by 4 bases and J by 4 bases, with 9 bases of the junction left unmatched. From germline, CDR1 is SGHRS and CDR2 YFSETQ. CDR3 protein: CASSPRSDRGTEAFF. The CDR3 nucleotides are TGCGCCAGCAGCCCCCGTTCAGACAGGGGCACTGAAGCTTTCTTT.